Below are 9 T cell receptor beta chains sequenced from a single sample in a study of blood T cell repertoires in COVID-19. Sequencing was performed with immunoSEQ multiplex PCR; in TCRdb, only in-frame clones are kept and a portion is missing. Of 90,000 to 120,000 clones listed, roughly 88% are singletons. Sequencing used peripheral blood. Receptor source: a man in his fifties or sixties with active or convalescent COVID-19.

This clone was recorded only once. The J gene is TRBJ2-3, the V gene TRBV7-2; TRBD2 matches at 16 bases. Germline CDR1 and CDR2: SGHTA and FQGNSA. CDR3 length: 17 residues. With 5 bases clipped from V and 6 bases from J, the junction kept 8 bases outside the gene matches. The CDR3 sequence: CASSPGLAGGPGDTQYF. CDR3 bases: TGTGCCAGCAGCCCGGGACTAGCGGGAGGGCCGGGGGATACGCAGTATTTT.

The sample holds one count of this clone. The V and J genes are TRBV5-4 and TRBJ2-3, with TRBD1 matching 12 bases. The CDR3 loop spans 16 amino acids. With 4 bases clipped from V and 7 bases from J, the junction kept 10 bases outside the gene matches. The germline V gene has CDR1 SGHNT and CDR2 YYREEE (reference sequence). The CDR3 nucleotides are TGTGCCAGCAGCCATCCCCGGGACAGGGGGCTTAATACGCAGTATTTT. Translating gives CASSHPRDRGLNTQYF.

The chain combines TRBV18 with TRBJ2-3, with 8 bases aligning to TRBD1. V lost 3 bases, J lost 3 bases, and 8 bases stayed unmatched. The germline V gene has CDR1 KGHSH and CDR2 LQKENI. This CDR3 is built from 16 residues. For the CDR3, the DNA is TGTGCCAGCTCACCGTCGGACAGGGCGATAACAGATACGCAGTATTTT. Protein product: CASSPSDRAITDTQYF.

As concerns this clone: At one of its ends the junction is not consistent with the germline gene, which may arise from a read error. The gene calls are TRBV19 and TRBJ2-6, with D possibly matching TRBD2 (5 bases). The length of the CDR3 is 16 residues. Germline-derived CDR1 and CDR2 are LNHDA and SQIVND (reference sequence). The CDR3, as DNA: TGTGCCAGCAGTAGTCACAGCGGCTCTGGGGCCAACGTCCTGACTTTC. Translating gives CASSSHSGSGANVLTF.

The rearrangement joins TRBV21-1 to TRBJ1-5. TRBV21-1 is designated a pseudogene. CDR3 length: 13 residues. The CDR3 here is CASSKSVRQPQHF. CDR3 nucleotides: TGTGCCAGCAGCAAATCGGTGAGGCAGCCCCAGCATTTT.

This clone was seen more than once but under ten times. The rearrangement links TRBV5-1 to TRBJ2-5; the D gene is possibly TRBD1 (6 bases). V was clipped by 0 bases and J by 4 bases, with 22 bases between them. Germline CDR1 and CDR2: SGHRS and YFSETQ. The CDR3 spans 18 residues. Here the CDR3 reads CASSLDHYRVGVAETQYF. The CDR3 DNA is TGCGCCAGCAGCTTGGACCATTACAGGGTCGGGGTAGCAGAGACCCAGTACTTC. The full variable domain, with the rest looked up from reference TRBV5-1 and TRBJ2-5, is KAGVTQTPRYLIKTRGQQVTLSCSPISGHRSVSWYQQTPGQGLQFLFEYFSETQRNKGNFPGRFSGRQFSNSRSEMNVSTLELGDSALYLCASSLDHYRVGVAETQYFGPGTRLLVL.

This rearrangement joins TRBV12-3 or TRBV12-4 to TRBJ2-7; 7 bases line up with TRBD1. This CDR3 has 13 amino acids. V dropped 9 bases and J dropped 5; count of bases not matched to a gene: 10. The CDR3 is CASMSTGNDEQYF. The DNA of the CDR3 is TGTGCCAGTATGTCGACAGGGAATGACGAGCAGTACTTC.

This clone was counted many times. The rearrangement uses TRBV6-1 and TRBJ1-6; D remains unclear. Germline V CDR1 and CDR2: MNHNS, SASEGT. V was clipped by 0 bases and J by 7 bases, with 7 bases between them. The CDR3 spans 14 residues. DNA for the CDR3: TGTGCCAGCAGTGAAGCTCTCGAGAATTCACCCCTCCACTTT. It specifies CASSEALENSPLHF.

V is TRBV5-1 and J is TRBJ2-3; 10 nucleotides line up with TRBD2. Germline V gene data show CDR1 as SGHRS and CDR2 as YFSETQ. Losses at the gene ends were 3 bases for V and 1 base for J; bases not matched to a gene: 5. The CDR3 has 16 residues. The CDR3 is CASSYRTSGRTDTQYF. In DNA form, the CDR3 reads TGCGCCAGCAGCTACCGGACTAGCGGACGCACAGATACGCAGTATTTT.